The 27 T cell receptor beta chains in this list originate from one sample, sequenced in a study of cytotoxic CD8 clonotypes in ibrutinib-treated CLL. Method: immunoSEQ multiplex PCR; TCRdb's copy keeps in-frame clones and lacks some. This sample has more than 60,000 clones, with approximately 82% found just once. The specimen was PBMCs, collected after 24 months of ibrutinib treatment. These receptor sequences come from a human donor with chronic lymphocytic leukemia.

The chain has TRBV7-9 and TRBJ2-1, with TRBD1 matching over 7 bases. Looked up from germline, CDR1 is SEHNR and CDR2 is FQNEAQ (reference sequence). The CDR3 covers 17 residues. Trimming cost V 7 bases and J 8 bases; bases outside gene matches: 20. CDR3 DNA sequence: TGTGCCAGCATCACCAGCCGAAGCAGGGGGACGTTCGATGAGCAGTTCTTC. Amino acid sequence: CASITSRSRGTFDEQFF.

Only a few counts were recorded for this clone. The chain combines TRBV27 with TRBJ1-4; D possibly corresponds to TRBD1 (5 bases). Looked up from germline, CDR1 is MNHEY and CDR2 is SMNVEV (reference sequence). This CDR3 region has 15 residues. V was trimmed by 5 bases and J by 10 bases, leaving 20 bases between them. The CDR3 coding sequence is TGTGCCAGCAGTCTCCGGACCGAGCCTAGGGGAAAACTGTTTTTT. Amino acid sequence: CASSLRTEPRGKLFF.

CDR3 sequence reads: CASSPDGPQFYGYTF. The CDR3 DNA is TGCGCCAGCAGCCCAGACGGACCCCAATTCTATGGCTACACCTTC. The chain has TRBV5-1 and TRBJ1-2; D ambiguous. Between the trimmed V and J ends, which lost 4 bases and 4 bases, there was a span of 17 bases. This CDR3 spans 15 amino acids. Germline values: CDR1 SGHRS, CDR2 YFSETQ.

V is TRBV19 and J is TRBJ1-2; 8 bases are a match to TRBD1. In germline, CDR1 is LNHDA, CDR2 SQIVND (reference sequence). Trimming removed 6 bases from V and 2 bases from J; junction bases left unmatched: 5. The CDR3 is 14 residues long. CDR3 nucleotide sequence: TGTGCCAGTAGCAACCAGGGGGCGAACTATGGCTACACCTTC. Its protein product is CASSNQGANYGYTF.

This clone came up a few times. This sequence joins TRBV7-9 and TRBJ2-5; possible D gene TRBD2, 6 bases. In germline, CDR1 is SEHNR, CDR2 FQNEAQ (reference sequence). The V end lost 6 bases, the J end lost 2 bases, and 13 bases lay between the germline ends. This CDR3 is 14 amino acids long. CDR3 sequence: CASRLRGPQETQYF. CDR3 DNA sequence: TGTGCCAGCAGGCTGCGGGGACCGCAAGAGACCCAGTACTTC.

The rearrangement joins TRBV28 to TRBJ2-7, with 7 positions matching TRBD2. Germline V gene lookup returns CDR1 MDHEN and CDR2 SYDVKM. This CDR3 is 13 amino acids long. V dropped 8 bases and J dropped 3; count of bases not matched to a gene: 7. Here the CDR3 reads CASGRLAVYEQYF. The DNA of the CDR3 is TGTGCCAGCGGAAGACTAGCTGTCTACGAGCAGTACTTC.

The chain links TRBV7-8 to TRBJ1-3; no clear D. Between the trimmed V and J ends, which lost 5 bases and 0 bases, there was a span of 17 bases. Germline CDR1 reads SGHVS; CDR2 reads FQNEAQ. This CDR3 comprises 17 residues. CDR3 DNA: TGTGCCAGCAGCCTAATCCCGACGGCGAGCTCTGGAAACACCATATATTTT. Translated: CASSLIPTASSGNTIYF.

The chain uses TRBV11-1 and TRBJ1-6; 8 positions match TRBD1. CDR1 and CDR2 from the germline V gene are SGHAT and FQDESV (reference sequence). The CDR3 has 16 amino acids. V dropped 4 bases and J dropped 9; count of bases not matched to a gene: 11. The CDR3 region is CASSSHRSDRASPLHF. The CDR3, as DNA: TGTGCCAGCAGCTCCCACCGATCGGACAGGGCTTCACCCCTCCACTTT.

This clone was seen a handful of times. The CDR3 spells CAWSLPQGMNTEAFF. For the CDR3, the DNA is TGTGCCTGGAGTCTACCCCAGGGGATGAACACTGAAGCTTTCTTT. V is TRBV30 and J is TRBJ1-1; maybe TRBD1 (6 bases). Germline CDR1 and CDR2: GTSNPN and SVGIG (reference sequence). The CDR3 has 15 residues. V lost 2 bases and J lost 0, with 13 bases in between. Drawing the rest from reference TRBV30 and TRBJ1-1, the complete variable domain is SQTIHQWPATLVQPVGSPLSLECTVEGTSNPNLYWYRQAAGRGLQLLFYSVGIGQISSEVPQNLSASRPQDRQFILSSKKLLLSDSGFYLCAWSLPQGMNTEAFFGQGTRLTVV.

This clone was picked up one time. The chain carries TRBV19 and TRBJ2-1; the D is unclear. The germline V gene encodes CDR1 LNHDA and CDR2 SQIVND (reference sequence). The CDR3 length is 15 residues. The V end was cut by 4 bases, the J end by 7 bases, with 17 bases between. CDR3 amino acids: CASSTLLGGWNEQFF. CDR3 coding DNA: TGTGCCAGTAGTACCCTCCTGGGCGGTTGGAATGAGCAGTTCTTC.

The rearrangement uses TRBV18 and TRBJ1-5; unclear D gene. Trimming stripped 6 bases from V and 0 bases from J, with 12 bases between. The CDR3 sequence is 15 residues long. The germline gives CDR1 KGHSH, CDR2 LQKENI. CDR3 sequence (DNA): TGTGCCAGCTCCCAGGACGGAAATAGCAATCAGCCCCAGCATTTT. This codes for CASSQDGNSNQPQHF.

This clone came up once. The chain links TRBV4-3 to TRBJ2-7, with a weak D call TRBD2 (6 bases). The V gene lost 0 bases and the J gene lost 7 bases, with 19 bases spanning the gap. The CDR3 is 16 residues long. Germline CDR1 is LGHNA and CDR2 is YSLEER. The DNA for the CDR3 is TGCGCCAGCAGCCAAGACGGGACTGGGAGATCTCTGGAGCAGTACTTC. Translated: CASSQDGTGRSLEQYF.

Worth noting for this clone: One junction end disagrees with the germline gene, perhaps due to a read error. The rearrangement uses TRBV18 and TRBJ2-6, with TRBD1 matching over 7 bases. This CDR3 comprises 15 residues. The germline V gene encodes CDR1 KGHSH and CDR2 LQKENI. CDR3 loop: CASSPQGSGANVLTF. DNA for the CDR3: TGTGCCAGCTCTCCACAGGGGTCTGGGGCTAACGTCCTGACTTTC.

This CDR3 reads CASSWGTTNYGYTF. The CDR3, as DNA: TGTGCCAGCAGCTGGGGGACTACTAACTATGGCTACACCTTC. J is TRBJ1-2 and V is TRBV5-6; possibly TRBD1 for D (5 bases). Trimming removed 3 bases at V and 0 bases at J, with 9 bases between. The CDR3 loop spans 14 amino acids. Germline V gene data show CDR1 as SGHDT and CDR2 as YYEEEE.

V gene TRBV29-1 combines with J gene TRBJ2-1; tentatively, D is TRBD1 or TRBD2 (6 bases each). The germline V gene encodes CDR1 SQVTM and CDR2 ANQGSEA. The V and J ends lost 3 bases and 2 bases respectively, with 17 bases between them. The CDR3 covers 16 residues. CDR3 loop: CSVEDSGLGTYNEQFF. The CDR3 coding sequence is TGCAGCGTTGAGGACAGCGGGCTGGGAACCTACAATGAGCAGTTCTTC.

DNA of the CDR3: TGCGCCAGCACAAAGCCCGGACAGGTCGTTAAGCCCCAGCATTTT. Residues: CASTKPGQVVKPQHF. This sequence joins TRBV10-1 and TRBJ1-5; 7 nucleotides agree with TRBD1. Unmatched junction bases numbered 14, after V lost 7 bases and J lost 8 bases. The germline V gene has CDR1 WNHNN and CDR2 SYGVQD (reference sequence). The CDR3 sequence is 15 residues long.

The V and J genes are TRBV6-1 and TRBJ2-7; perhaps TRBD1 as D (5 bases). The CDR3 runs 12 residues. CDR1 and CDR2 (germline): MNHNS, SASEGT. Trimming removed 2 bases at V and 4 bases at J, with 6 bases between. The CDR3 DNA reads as TGTGCCAGCAGTGAACAGGGATACGAGCAGTACTTC. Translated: CASSEQGYEQYF.

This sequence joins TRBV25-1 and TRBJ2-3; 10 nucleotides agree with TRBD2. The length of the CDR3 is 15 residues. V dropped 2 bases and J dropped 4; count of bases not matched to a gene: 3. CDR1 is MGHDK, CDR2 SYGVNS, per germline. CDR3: CASSELAGVSDTQYF. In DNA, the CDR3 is TGTGCCAGCAGTGAACTAGCGGGAGTTTCAGATACGCAGTATTTT.

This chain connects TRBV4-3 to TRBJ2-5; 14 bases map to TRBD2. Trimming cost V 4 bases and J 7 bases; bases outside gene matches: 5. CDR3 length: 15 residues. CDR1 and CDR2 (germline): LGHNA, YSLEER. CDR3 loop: CASSRLAGGGVTQYF. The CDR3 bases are TGCGCCAGCAGCCGACTAGCGGGAGGGGGGGTGACCCAGTACTTC.

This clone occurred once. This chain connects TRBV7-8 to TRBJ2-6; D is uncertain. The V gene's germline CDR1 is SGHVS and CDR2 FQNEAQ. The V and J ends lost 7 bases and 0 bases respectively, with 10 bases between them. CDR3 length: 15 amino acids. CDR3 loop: CASNLIPSGANVLTF. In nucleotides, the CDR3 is TGTGCCAGCAACCTAATACCCTCTGGGGCCAACGTCCTGACTTTC.

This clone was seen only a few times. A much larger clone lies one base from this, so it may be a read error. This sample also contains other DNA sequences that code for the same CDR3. The CDR3 loop is CASRGTYEQYF. The DNA for the CDR3 is TGTGCCAGCAGGGGGACCTACGAGCAGTACTTC. This sequence joins TRBV2 and TRBJ2-7; D remains ambiguous. The CDR3 contains 11 residues. Germline V lookup: CDR1 SNHLY, CDR2 FYNNEI. V was cut by 6 bases and J by 2 bases, with 5 bases left in between.

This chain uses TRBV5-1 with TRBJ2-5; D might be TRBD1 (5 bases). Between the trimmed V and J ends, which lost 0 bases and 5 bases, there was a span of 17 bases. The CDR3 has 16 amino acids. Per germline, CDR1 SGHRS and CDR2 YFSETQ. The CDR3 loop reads CASSLAPAGNGETQYF. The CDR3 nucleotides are TGCGCCAGCAGCTTGGCCCCGGCAGGGAATGGGGAGACCCAGTACTTC.

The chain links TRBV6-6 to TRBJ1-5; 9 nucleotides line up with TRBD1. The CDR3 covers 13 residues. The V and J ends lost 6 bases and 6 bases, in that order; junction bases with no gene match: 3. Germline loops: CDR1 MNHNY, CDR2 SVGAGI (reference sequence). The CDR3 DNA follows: TGTGCCAGCAGGGACAGGGGAGGTCAGCCCCAGCATTTT. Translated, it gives CASRDRGGQPQHF.

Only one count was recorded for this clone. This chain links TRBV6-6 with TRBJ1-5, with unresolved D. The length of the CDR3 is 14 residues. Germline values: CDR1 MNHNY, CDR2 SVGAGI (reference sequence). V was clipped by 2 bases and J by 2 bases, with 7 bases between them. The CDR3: CASSYLEGNQPQHF. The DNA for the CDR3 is TGTGCCAGCAGTTACCTCGAGGGCAATCAGCCCCAGCATTTT.

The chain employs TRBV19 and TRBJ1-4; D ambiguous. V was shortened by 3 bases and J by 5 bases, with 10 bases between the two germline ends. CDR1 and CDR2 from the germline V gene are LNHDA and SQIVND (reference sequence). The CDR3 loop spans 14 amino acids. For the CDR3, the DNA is TGTGCCAGTAGTATCGGACTGACGAATGAAAAACTGTTTTTT. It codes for CASSIGLTNEKLFF.

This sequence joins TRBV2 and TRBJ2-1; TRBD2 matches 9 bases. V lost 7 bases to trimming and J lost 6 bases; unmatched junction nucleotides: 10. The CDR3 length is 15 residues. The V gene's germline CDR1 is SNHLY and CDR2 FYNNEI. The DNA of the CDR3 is TGTGCCAGCAACCACGGACTAGCGATATCCAATGAGCAGTTCTTC. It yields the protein CASNHGLAISNEQFF. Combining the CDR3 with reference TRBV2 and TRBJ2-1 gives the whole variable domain EPEVTQTPSHQVTQMGQEVILRCVPISNHLYFYWYRQILGQKVEFLVSFYNNEISEKSEIFDDQFSVERPDGSNFTLKIRSTKLEDSAMYFCASNHGLAISNEQFFGPGTRLTVL.

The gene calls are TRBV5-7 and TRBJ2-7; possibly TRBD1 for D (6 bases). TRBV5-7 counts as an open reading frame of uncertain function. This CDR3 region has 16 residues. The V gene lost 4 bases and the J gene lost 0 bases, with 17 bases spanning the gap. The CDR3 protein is CASSPRDRLSSYEQYF. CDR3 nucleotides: TGTGCCAGCAGCCCCCGAGACAGGCTAAGCTCCTACGAGCAGTACTTC.